This TCR beta chain stems from a study of blood T cell repertoires in COVID-19. With 2 bases removed from V and 1 base from J, the gap between germline ends came to 14 bases. The CDR3 is 16 residues long. Germline CDR1 WSHSY, CDR2 SAAADI. Generated by immunoSEQ multiplex PCR, the TCRdb table keeps only in-frame clones and is missing some. The sample holds about 160,000 clones; almost 85% are singletons and the top ten take about 20%. The rearrangement joins TRBV10-2 to TRBJ1-1; tentatively, D is TRBD1 (5 bases). The receptor's source is a woman of 80 years or more with acute or convalescent COVID-19. The source material was peripheral blood. The CDR3 sequence is CASSERMTAGNTEAFF. Written as DNA, the CDR3 is TGCGCCAGCAGTGAGAGGATGACAGCCGGGAACACTGAAGCTTTCTTT.